Presented here are 20 T cell receptor beta chains from one specimen sequenced in a study of shared clonotypes between healthy human individuals. Data came from immunoSEQ multiplex PCR; TCRdb stores just in-frame clones and leaves some out. Altogether roughly 2,000,000 clones are present, approximately 94% being singletons, with the ten largest covering around 1.2%. Positively selected for CCR7, the CD45RO-negative cells used as naive CD8 cells excluded terminally differentiated effector memory CD45RA+ cells. Input material: naive CD8+ T cells sorted from blood. These receptors originate from a man in his late teens or twenties in good health.

The V and J genes are TRBV2 and TRBJ1-4; 7 bases are a match to TRBD1. CDR1 is SNHLY, CDR2 FYNNEI, per germline. With 3 bases clipped from V and 8 bases from J, the junction kept 6 bases outside the gene matches. CDR3 size: 14 residues. The CDR3 sequence is CASSDLQGEEKLFF. The DNA for the CDR3 is TGTGCCAGCAGTGACCTTCAGGGGGAGGAAAAACTGTTTTTT.

The CDR3 coding sequence is TGTGCCCGTGGGTGCGACACTTACTACGAGCAGTACTTC. It specifies CARGCDTYYEQYF. The chain recombines TRBV5-7 with TRBJ2-7; D uncertain. TRBV5-7 is known as an ORF, though its function is uncertain. The V end was cut by 10 bases, the J end by 3 bases, with 17 bases between. The CDR3 sequence is 13 residues long.

The chain has TRBV2 and TRBJ1-1; the D gene is possibly TRBD1 (6 bases). The length of the CDR3 is 16 residues. Between the trimmed V and J ends, which lost 4 bases and 2 bases, there was a span of 17 bases. CDR1 and CDR2 (germline): SNHLY, FYNNEI. This CDR3 is CASSGAWTERNTEAFF. DNA of the CDR3: TGTGCCAGCAGTGGCGCTTGGACAGAAAGAAACACTGAAGCTTTCTTT.

Details on this clone: Other DNA sequences in the same sample also yield this CDR3. V and J are TRBV27 and TRBJ2-7, with D tentatively TRBD2 (5 bases). V dropped 5 bases and J dropped 2 bases, with 13 bases sitting between them. The CDR3 spans 14 residues. Germline V gene lookup returns CDR1 MNHEY and CDR2 SMNVEV (reference sequence). The CDR3 sequence: CASSPSGPTYEQYF. CDR3 nucleotide sequence: TGTGCCAGCAGTCCAAGCGGACCGACCTACGAGCAGTACTTC.

V is TRBV30 and J is TRBJ1-2, with TRBD1 identical over 7 bases. V shed 4 bases, J shed 3 bases, and the junction held 5 bases outside the gene matches. The germline V gene has CDR1 GTSNPN and CDR2 SVGIG (reference sequence). There are 13 residues in the CDR3. The CDR3 sequence: CAWIAGQHYGYTF. DNA for the CDR3: TGTGCCTGGATCGCGGGACAGCACTATGGCTACACCTTC.

The V gene is TRBV27, the J gene TRBJ2-3, with D perhaps TRBD2 (5 bases). Germline values: CDR1 MNHEY, CDR2 SMNVEV (reference sequence). Trimming removed 6 bases from V and 6 bases from J, with 19 bases in between. The CDR3 sequence is 15 residues long. CDR3 DNA: TGTGCCAGCAGCCCCGTGGGCCAACCGGGGGATACGCAGTATTTT. It specifies CASSPVGQPGDTQYF.

This clone was seen a few times. Other nucleotide sequences in the sample specify the same CDR3. The chain has TRBV4-1 and TRBJ1-1; D unresolved. The length of the CDR3 is 13 residues. Trimming took 4 bases from V and 1 from J, leaving 7 bases between them. From germline, CDR1 is MGHRA and CDR2 YSYEKL. The CDR3 bases are TGCGCCAGCAGCCCCCGGGGGAACACTGAAGCTTTCTTT. Its protein product is CASSPRGNTEAFF.

Comment on this clone: Within the sample, other DNA sequences also encode this same CDR3. This chain joins TRBV4-1 and TRBJ2-7; D is perhaps TRBD2 (5 bases). CDR1 and CDR2 (germline): MGHRA, YSYEKL. Trimming removed 5 bases from V and 4 bases from J, with 12 bases in between. CDR3 length equals 13 residues. CDR3 sequence reads: CASSVGGGYEQYF. The CDR3 nucleotides read TGCGCCAGCAGCGTAGGAGGTGGGTACGAGCAGTACTTC.

The chain employs TRBV21-1 and TRBJ2-1; the D segment call TRBD2 is taken from the table without a DNA check. TRBV21-1 corresponds to a pseudogene. The CDR3 sequence is 16 residues long. The CDR3 region is CASSASGLMAYNEQFF. CDR3 sequence (DNA): TGTGCCAGCAGCGCCAGCGGACTTATGGCTTACAATGAGCAGTTCTTC.

V and J are TRBV6-1 and TRBJ2-7; tentatively, D is TRBD1 or TRBD2 (5 bases each). V was cut by 2 bases and J by 3 bases, with 17 bases left in between. CDR3 length equals 16 residues. CDR1 and CDR2 from the germline V gene are MNHNS and SASEGT. Here the CDR3 reads CASSERGPLRGYEQYF. The CDR3 nucleotides read TGTGCCAGCAGTGAAAGGGGACCGTTGAGAGGCTACGAGCAGTACTTC.

Points on this clone: This specimen includes other DNA sequences encoding the same CDR3. This chain links TRBV4-1 with TRBJ2-3; D not certain. The germline gives CDR1 MGHRA, CDR2 YSYEKL. This CDR3 comprises 14 residues. V lost 3 bases and J lost 4, with 11 bases in between. The CDR3: CASSQGPGPDTQYF. CDR3 DNA sequence: TGCGCCAGCAGCCAGGGCCCCGGGCCAGATACGCAGTATTTT.

The V call is TRBV27, the J call TRBJ2-1; weak D call: TRBD1 (5 bases). CDR1 MNHEY and CDR2 SMNVEV come from the germline V gene (reference sequence). This CDR3 has 16 amino acids. The V gene lost 6 bases and the J gene lost 1 base, with 16 bases spanning the gap. Written as DNA, the CDR3 is TGTGCCAGCAGCCTAGGTTTAGGGGTATCCTACAATGAGCAGTTCTTC. Its translation is CASSLGLGVSYNEQFF.

About this clone itself: The same CDR3 is also encoded by other DNA sequences in this sample. The chain combines TRBV7-9 with TRBJ2-1; D remains ambiguous. From germline, CDR1 is SEHNR and CDR2 FQNEAQ (reference sequence). V was shortened by 1 base and J by 8 bases, with 0 bases between the two germline ends. This CDR3 has 10 residues. CDR3 DNA: TGTGCCAGCAGCTTAGATGAGCAGTTCTTC. Amino acids: CASSLDEQFF.

The chain couples TRBV28 to TRBJ2-4; D is undetermined. CDR3 length: 11 amino acids. The V end was cut by 3 bases, the J end by 6 bases, with 3 bases between. Looked up from germline, CDR1 is MDHEN and CDR2 is SYDVKM. CDR3 region: CASSFGNIQYF. CDR3 bases: TGTGCCAGCAGTTTTGGAAACATTCAGTACTTC.

The rearrangement joins TRBV7-9 to TRBJ2-7; TRBD2 agrees at 8 bases. Germline lookup yields CDR1 SEHNR and CDR2 FQNEAQ (reference sequence). The CDR3 length is 13 residues. The V gene end was trimmed by 0 bases and the J gene end by 5 bases; junction bases not matched to a gene: 0. CDR3: CASSLALADEQYF. The CDR3 DNA follows: TGTGCCAGCAGCTTAGCACTAGCGGACGAGCAGTACTTC.

Regarding this clone: The same CDR3 also results from other DNA sequences found in this sample. The V call is TRBV5-6, the J call TRBJ2-5; no reliable D call. V was shortened by 2 bases and J by 3 bases, with 8 bases between the two germline ends. The germline V gene has CDR1 SGHDT and CDR2 YYEEEE. CDR3 size: 13 residues. The CDR3 here is CASSLDPEETQYF. The CDR3 DNA reads as TGTGCCAGCAGCTTAGACCCGGAAGAGACCCAGTACTTC.

The rearrangement links TRBV4-1 to TRBJ1-2; D perhaps matches TRBD1 (6 bases). The CDR3 is made up of 13 amino acids. The V and J ends lost 5 bases and 4 bases respectively, with 11 bases between them. Germline values: CDR1 MGHRA, CDR2 YSYEKL. The CDR3 DNA sequence: TGCGCCAGCAGCGAAGGGGGGGTCTATGGCTACACCTTC. It is translated as CASSEGGVYGYTF.

Turning to this clone: Other DNA sequences from this sample encode an identical CDR3 as well. The genes are TRBV5-4 and TRBJ2-7; D ambiguous. CDR3 length: 12 amino acids. Germline V lookup: CDR1 SGHNT, CDR2 YYREEE (reference sequence). V lost 2 bases, J lost 4 bases, and 7 bases lay in between. The DNA for the CDR3 is TGTGCCAGCAGCTTCGGTACTTACGAGCAGTACTTC. Translated: CASSFGTYEQYF.

V usage is TRBV9 and J usage is TRBJ2-2; TRBD2 aligns across 9 bases. Germline V gene lookup returns CDR1 SGDLS and CDR2 YYNGEE. This CDR3 has 16 amino acids. The J segment lost 1 base and the V segment lost 4 bases, leaving 5 bases of the junction unmatched. This chain's CDR3 is CASSSGTSLNTGELFF. The CDR3 DNA follows: TGTGCCAGCAGCTCCGGGACTAGCTTGAACACCGGGGAGCTGTTTTTT.

V is TRBV7-9 and J is TRBJ2-7, with 10 positions matching TRBD2. The CDR3 is made up of 16 amino acids. Germline V lookup: CDR1 SEHNR, CDR2 FQNEAQ (reference sequence). V lost 0 bases, J lost 3 bases, and 5 bases stayed unmatched. The CDR3 DNA is TGTGCCAGCAGCTTAGCCGGGCTAGCGGGAGACTACGAGCAGTACTTC. Its translation: CASSLAGLAGDYEQYF.